This TCR beta chain was documented in a study of neoadjuvant anti-PD-1 for oral cavity cancer. Study-level background: Patients without progression got a fourth dose around day 43. Study-level findings and limits: Post-nivolumab, blood T cell clonality was significantly elevated in non-responders. Higher pretreatment Treg/Th17 ratios tracked higher pretreatment blood clonality.

In regard to this clone: Its antigen is not identified.

The method was immunoSEQ multiplex PCR; TCRdb's version includes in-frame clones alone and lacks a portion of them. The data show over 65,000 clones, about nine tenths seen once. Time point described: after neoadjuvant nivolumab, at surgical resection. Patients had HPV-negative, locally advanced oral cavity squamous cell carcinoma. Trimming cost V 2 bases and J 2 bases, with 8 bases left between them. This CDR3 comprises 14 residues. The germline gives CDR1 ENHRY, CDR2 SYGVKD. This TCR derives from a person aged 40-85 years with oral cavity squamous cell carcinoma. V and J are TRBV10-3 and TRBJ2-3; the D is unclear. The material sequenced was PBMCs, taken after nivolumab (anti-PD-1) treatment. The CDR3 sequence: CAISEVGYTDTQYF. CDR3 nucleotide sequence: TGTGCCATCAGTGAGGTCGGGTACACAGATACGCAGTATTTT.